This T cell receptor beta chain was identified during a study of cytomegalovirus exposure and HLA in healthy donors. The length of the CDR3 is 15 residues. The germline V gene encodes CDR1 SEHNR and CDR2 FQNEAQ (reference sequence). The V end lost 5 bases, the J end lost 7 bases, and 20 bases lay between the germline ends. Of note for this clone: The antigen is undetermined.

The PCR had 60 Vbeta and 13 Jbeta primers. The repertoire was sequenced with immunoSEQ multiplex PCR; TCRdb's copy has only in-frame clones and lacks some. The sample shows around 100,000 clones, 80% to 85% of them seen only once. Study-level points and caveats: TCR beta V- and J-gene trimming, according to a later analysis, was linked to a missense DCLRE1C variant.

The TCR sequence derives from a man aged 25-40 years in good health and CMV-seropositive. The chain combines TRBV7-9 with TRBJ1-1; tentative D call: TRBD1 (6 bases). Sequencing was performed on PBMCs. CDR3 region: CASSQGTGGAGEAFF. CDR3 sequence (DNA): TGTGCCAGCAGCCAAGGAACTGGGGGCGCGGGTGAAGCTTTCTTT.